A single sample gave rise to the 22 T cell receptor beta chains below, sequenced in a study of CD8 T cells in ankylosing spondylitis. TCRdb used MiXCR to reprocess the 5' RACE reads, holding one entry per CDR3 protein. The repertoire has 200,000 to 300,000 distinct CDR3 sequences, roughly a quarter of them found once; the top ten carry roughly 0.6%. Input material: blood, either unsorted or a sorted T cell fraction (not recorded which). All receptors come from a male donor with ankylosing spondylitis or in good health (not recorded which).

This clonotype was seen more than once but under ten times. This chain uses TRBV29-1 with TRBJ2-7, with TRBD1 matching over 8 bases. Unmatched junction bases numbered 14, after V lost 7 bases and J lost 3 bases. The CDR3 has 15 residues. Germline lookup yields CDR1 SQVTM and CDR2 ANQGSEA. The DNA of the CDR3 is TGCAGCGCCACCGGGACAGGCAACCACCTCTACGAGCAGTACTTC. It specifies CSATGTGNHLYEQYF.

This chain joins TRBV5-1 and TRBJ1-2; D is possibly TRBD1 (6 bases). With 4 bases removed from V and 5 bases from J, the gap between germline ends came to 12 bases. This CDR3 comprises 13 residues. Per the germline V gene, CDR1 is SGHRS and CDR2 is YFSETQ. The CDR3 loop reads CASSPDRTYGYTF. The CDR3, as DNA: TGCGCCAGCAGCCCCGACAGGACTTATGGCTACACCTTC.

V and J are TRBV29-1 and TRBJ2-1; D is unresolved. The CDR3 is made up of 10 amino acids. V lost 4 bases and J lost 3, with 1 base in between. Germline CDR1 is SQVTM and CDR2 is ANQGSEA. In DNA, the CDR3 is TGCAGCGTTGTCTACAATGAGCAGTTCTTC. It specifies CSVVYNEQFF.

This clonotype was seen at least ten times. V and J are TRBV29-1 and TRBJ2-3; TRBD2 agrees at 8 bases. The CDR3 length is 15 residues. V dropped 7 bases and J dropped 1; count of bases not matched to a gene: 10. Germline assignment: CDR1 SQVTM and CDR2 ANQGSEA. The CDR3 reads CSGAFGSGGTDTQYF. CDR3 bases: TGCAGCGGTGCCTTCGGTAGCGGGGGCACAGATACGCAGTATTTT.

This clonotype was seen many times. The J gene is TRBJ1-2, the V gene TRBV20-1, with D perhaps TRBD1 (6 bases). V lost 2 bases, J lost 2 bases, and 12 bases lay in between. CDR1 is DFQATT, CDR2 SNEGSKA, per germline (reference sequence). This CDR3 spans 14 amino acids. CDR3 coding DNA: TGCAGTGCTAGATCCCCAGGGGACAACTATGGCTACACCTTC. Protein: CSARSPGDNYGYTF.

The V gene is TRBV2, the J gene TRBJ2-5, with 9 positions matching TRBD1. The CDR3 sequence is 14 residues long. V gave up 6 bases and J gave up 4 bases; unmatched junction bases: 6. Looked up from germline, CDR1 is SNHLY and CDR2 is FYNNEI. The CDR3 DNA is TGTGCCAGCAGGGGAACAGGGGGCAGAGAGACCCAGTACTTC. It translates to CASRGTGGRETQYF.

This clonotype was seen only a few times. The rearrangement links TRBV12-3 or TRBV12-4 to TRBJ2-1; unclear D gene. V gave up 4 bases and J gave up 0 bases, with 10 bases separating them. This CDR3 region has 15 residues. The CDR3 here is CASSSVGGSYNEQFF. As DNA, the CDR3 is TGTGCCAGCAGTTCGGTCGGCGGCTCCTACAATGAGCAGTTCTTC.

This chain links TRBV12-3 or TRBV12-4 with TRBJ1-5, with D unresolved. The CDR3 consists of 14 residues. Between the trimmed V and J ends, which lost 7 bases and 4 bases, there was a span of 14 bases. In DNA, the CDR3 is TGTGCCAGCACCGGTTGGAGTCGGAATCAGCCCCAGCATTTT. Translated, it gives CASTGWSRNQPQHF.

The chain uses TRBV12-3 or TRBV12-4 and TRBJ2-2; D is undetermined. The V end lost 3 bases, the J end lost 7 bases, and 9 bases lay between the germline ends. The CDR3 is 13 amino acids. CDR3 in DNA: TGTGCCAGCAGTTTGCTGGTAAACGGGGAGCTGTTTTTT. Protein: CASSLLVNGELFF.

The chain links TRBV10-3 to TRBJ2-2, with TRBD1 as a possible D gene (8 bases). Germline V CDR1 and CDR2: ENHRY, SYGVKD. The length of the CDR3 is 14 residues. Deletions cut 10 bases from V and 0 bases from J, with 12 bases between. The CDR3 loop is CANRGGPNTGELFF. In DNA form, the CDR3 reads TGTGCCAACAGGGGGGGCCCGAACACCGGGGAGCTGTTTTTT.

This clonotype was detected many times. The rearrangement links TRBV29-1 to TRBJ2-4, with a weak D call TRBD2 (5 bases). The CDR3 runs 12 residues. The V gene lost 4 bases and the J gene lost 9 bases, with 13 bases spanning the gap. Germline assignment: CDR1 SQVTM and CDR2 ANQGSEA. The CDR3 region has the DNA TGCAGCGTTGCCCCTGGGGAGACCATTCAGTACTTC. This sequence encodes CSVAPGETIQYF.

This clonotype was found many times. The gene calls are TRBV10-3 and TRBJ2-5; D is undetermined. Trimming shortened V by 11 bases and J by 5 bases, and 21 bases separated the two germline ends. CDR1 and CDR2 (germline): ENHRY, SYGVKD. There are 14 residues in the CDR3. The CDR3 loop reads CASKPTTGSETQYF. Written as DNA, the CDR3 is TGTGCCTCTAAACCCACAACGGGCTCGGAGACCCAGTACTTC.

The chain has TRBV20-1 and TRBJ2-6; no reliable D call. The CDR3 totals 14 residues. V was cut by 4 bases and J by 2 bases, with 9 bases left in between. The germline V gene encodes CDR1 DFQATT and CDR2 SNEGSKA (reference sequence). The CDR3 DNA follows: TGCAGTGCTAAAGCCTTGACTGGGGCCAACGTCCTGACTTTC. This encodes CSAKALTGANVLTF.

This clonotype has ten or more counts. The rearrangement uses TRBV12-3 or TRBV12-4 and TRBJ1-4; a weak D match, TRBD1 (5 bases). The V end lost 6 bases, the J end lost 7 bases, and 12 bases lay between the germline ends. This CDR3 region has 13 residues. The chain's CDR3 is CASRSGLGEKLFF. In DNA form, the CDR3 reads TGTGCCAGCAGGTCAGGGCTGGGTGAAAAACTGTTTTTT.

This chain uses TRBV12-3 or TRBV12-4 with TRBJ2-5; D is unclear. The ends were cut back, 1 base at V and 3 bases at J, with 9 bases in the middle. This CDR3 has 14 amino acids. CDR3 nucleotides: TGTGCCAGCAGTTTAGGGTGGGTGGAAGAGACCCAGTACTTC. It codes for CASSLGWVEETQYF.

This clonotype showed up many times. CDR3 coding DNA: TGTGCCAGCAGTCCACCTCGACAGGGCTACGAGCAGTACTTC. It translates to CASSPPRQGYEQYF. This chain connects TRBV12-3 or TRBV12-4 to TRBJ2-7; 7 positions match TRBD1. The CDR3 has 14 amino acids. Germline trimming cut 5 bases from V and 3 bases from J; bases unmatched to any gene: 7.

This chain connects TRBV9 to TRBJ2-3, with D possibly being TRBD1 (6 bases). The germline CDR1 and CDR2 sequences are SGDLS and YYNGEE. Deletions cut 0 bases from V and 4 bases from J, with 12 bases between. CDR3 length: 15 amino acids. The CDR3 region is CASSVVGGSPDTQYF. The CDR3 bases are TGTGCCAGCAGCGTAGTTGGGGGCTCGCCAGATACGCAGTATTTT. Together with reference TRBV9 and TRBJ2-3, the CDR3 gives the full variable domain: DSGVTQTPKHLITATGQRVTLRCSPRSGDLSVYWYQQSLDQGLQFLIQYYNGEERAKGNILERFSAQQFPDLHSELNLSSLELGDSALYFCASSVVGGSPDTQYFGPGTRLTVL.

This chain links TRBV12-3 or TRBV12-4 with TRBJ2-3, with 7 bases identical to TRBD2. The CDR3 totals 15 residues. With 6 bases clipped from V and 1 base from J, the junction kept 7 bases outside the gene matches. DNA for the CDR3: TGTGCCAGCAGATTGAGCGGGGACGGCACAGATACGCAGTATTTT. Translating it yields CASRLSGDGTDTQYF.

V is TRBV11-3 and J is TRBJ2-1, with D unclear. Deletions cut 5 bases from V and 8 bases from J, with 16 bases between. The CDR3 length is 14 residues. From germline, CDR1 is SGHNT and CDR2 YENEEA. CDR3 amino acids: CASSGRGRGDEQFF. CDR3 DNA sequence: TGTGCCAGCAGCGGTAGAGGAAGAGGCGATGAGCAGTTCTTC.

CDR3 bases: TGCGCCAGCAGAGAAGGCACAGATACGCAGTATTTT. Protein: CASREGTDTQYF. The chain combines TRBV5-1 with TRBJ2-3; D gene uncertain. Germline-derived CDR1 and CDR2 are SGHRS and YFSETQ. Between the trimmed V and J ends, which lost 5 bases and 1 base, there was a span of 5 bases. The CDR3 covers 12 residues.

There are a few counts of this clonotype. The chain couples TRBV20-1 to TRBJ2-5; unclear D gene. V lost 3 bases to trimming and J lost 1 base, with 12 bases between them. The CDR3 is 14 residues long. Germline V gives CDR1 DFQATT, CDR2 SNEGSKA (reference sequence). CDR3 loop: CSARGSPTQETQYF. In nucleotides, the CDR3 is TGCAGTGCTAGGGGGTCACCAACCCAAGAGACCCAGTACTTC.

This clonotype came up many times. This chain uses TRBV20-1 with TRBJ2-7, with D uncertain. The CDR3 is 10 amino acids. CDR1 DFQATT and CDR2 SNEGSKA come from the germline V gene (reference sequence). V dropped 4 bases and J dropped 4 bases, with 5 bases sitting between them. CDR3 residues: CSATWYEQYF. The DNA for the CDR3 is TGCAGTGCTACTTGGTACGAGCAGTACTTC.